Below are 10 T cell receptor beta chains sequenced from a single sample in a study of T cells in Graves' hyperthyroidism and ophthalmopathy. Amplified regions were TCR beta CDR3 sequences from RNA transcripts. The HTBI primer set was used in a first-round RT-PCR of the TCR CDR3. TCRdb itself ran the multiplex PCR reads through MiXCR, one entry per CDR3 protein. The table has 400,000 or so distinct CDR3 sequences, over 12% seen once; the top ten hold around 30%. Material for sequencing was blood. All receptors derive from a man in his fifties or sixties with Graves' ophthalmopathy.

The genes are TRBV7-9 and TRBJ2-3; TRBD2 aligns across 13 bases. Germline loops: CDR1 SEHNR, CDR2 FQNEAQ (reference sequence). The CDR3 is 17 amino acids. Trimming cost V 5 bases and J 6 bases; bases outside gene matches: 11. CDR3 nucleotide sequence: TGTGCCAGCAGCACACCTCAGGGACTAGCGGGATCGGATACGCAGTATTTT. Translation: CASSTPQGLAGSDTQYF.

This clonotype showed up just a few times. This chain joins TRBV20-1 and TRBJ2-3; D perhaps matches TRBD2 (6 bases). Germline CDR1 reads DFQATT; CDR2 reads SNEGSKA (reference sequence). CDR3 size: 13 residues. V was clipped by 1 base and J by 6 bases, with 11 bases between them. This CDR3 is CSARAPEGDTQYF. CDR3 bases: TGCAGTGCTAGAGCGCCGGAGGGGGATACGCAGTATTTT.

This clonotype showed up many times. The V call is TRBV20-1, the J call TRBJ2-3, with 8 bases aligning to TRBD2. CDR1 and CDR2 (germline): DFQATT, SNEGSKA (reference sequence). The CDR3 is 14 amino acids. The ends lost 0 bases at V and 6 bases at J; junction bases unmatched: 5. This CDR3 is CSARDSGRVDTQYF. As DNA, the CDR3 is TGCAGTGCTAGAGATTCCGGGAGGGTTGATACGCAGTATTTT.

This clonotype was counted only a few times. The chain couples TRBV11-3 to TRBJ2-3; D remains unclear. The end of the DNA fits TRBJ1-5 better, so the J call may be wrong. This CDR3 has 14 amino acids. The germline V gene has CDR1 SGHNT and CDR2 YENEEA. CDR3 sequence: CASSLGMNTDTQHF. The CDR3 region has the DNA TGTGCCAGCAGCTTAGGGATGAACACAGATACGCAGCATTTT.

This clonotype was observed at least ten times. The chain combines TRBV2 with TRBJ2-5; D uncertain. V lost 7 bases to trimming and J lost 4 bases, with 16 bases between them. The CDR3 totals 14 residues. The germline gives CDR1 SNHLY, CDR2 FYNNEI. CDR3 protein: CASTRIPVGETQYF. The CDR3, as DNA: TGTGCCAGCACCCGCATCCCGGTCGGAGAGACCCAGTACTTC. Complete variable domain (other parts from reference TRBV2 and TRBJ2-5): EPEVTQTPSHQVTQMGQEVILRCVPISNHLYFYWYRQILGQKVEFLVSFYNNEISEKSEIFDDQFSVERPDGSNFTLKIRSTKLEDSAMYFCASTRIPVGETQYFGPGTRLLVL.

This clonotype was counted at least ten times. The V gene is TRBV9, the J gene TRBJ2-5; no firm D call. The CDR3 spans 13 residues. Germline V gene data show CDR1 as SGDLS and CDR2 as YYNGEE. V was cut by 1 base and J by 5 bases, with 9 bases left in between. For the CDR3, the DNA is TGTGCCAGCAGCGTAAGCTCCCAGGAGACCCAGTACTTC. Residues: CASSVSSQETQYF.

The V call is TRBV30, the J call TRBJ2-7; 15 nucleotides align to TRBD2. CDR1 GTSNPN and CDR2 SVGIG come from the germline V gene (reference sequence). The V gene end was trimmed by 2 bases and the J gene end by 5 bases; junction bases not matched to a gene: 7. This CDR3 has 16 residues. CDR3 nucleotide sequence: TGTGCCTGGAGTTTGACCGGGACTAGCGGGAGGAACGAGCAGTACTTC. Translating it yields CAWSLTGTSGRNEQYF.

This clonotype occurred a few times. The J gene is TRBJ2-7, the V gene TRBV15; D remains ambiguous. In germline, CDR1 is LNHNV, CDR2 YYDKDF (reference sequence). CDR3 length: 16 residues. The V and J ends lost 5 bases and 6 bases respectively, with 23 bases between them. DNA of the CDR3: TGTGCCACCAGCGAGCAGCCCCGGAGCGTCCCTTCCGAGCAGTACTTC. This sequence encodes CATSEQPRSVPSEQYF.

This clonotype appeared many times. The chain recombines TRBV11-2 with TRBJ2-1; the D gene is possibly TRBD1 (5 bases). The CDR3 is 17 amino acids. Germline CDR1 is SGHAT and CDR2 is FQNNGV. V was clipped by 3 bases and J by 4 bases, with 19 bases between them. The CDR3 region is CASSLGRGRLEYNEQFF. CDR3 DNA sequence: TGTGCCAGCAGCTTGGGTAGGGGAAGGCTGGAATACAATGAGCAGTTCTTC. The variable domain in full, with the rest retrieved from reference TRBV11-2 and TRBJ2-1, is EAGVAQSPRYKIIEKRQSVAFWCNPISGHATLYWYQQILGQGPKLLIQFQNNGVVDDSQLPKDRFSAERLKGVDSTLKIQPAKLEDSAVYLCASSLGRGRLEYNEQFFGPGTRLTVL.

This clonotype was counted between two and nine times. The CDR3 here is CASSYHPGLAVEGTDTQYF. In nucleotides, the CDR3 is TGTGCCAGCAGTTACCATCCCGGACTAGCGGTAGAGGGCACAGATACGCAGTATTTT. The rearrangement uses TRBV6-4 and TRBJ2-3; 10 positions agree with TRBD2. The CDR3 totals 19 residues. CDR1 MRHNA and CDR2 SNTAGT come from the germline V gene. V was clipped by 5 bases and J by 1 base; unmatched bases: 15.